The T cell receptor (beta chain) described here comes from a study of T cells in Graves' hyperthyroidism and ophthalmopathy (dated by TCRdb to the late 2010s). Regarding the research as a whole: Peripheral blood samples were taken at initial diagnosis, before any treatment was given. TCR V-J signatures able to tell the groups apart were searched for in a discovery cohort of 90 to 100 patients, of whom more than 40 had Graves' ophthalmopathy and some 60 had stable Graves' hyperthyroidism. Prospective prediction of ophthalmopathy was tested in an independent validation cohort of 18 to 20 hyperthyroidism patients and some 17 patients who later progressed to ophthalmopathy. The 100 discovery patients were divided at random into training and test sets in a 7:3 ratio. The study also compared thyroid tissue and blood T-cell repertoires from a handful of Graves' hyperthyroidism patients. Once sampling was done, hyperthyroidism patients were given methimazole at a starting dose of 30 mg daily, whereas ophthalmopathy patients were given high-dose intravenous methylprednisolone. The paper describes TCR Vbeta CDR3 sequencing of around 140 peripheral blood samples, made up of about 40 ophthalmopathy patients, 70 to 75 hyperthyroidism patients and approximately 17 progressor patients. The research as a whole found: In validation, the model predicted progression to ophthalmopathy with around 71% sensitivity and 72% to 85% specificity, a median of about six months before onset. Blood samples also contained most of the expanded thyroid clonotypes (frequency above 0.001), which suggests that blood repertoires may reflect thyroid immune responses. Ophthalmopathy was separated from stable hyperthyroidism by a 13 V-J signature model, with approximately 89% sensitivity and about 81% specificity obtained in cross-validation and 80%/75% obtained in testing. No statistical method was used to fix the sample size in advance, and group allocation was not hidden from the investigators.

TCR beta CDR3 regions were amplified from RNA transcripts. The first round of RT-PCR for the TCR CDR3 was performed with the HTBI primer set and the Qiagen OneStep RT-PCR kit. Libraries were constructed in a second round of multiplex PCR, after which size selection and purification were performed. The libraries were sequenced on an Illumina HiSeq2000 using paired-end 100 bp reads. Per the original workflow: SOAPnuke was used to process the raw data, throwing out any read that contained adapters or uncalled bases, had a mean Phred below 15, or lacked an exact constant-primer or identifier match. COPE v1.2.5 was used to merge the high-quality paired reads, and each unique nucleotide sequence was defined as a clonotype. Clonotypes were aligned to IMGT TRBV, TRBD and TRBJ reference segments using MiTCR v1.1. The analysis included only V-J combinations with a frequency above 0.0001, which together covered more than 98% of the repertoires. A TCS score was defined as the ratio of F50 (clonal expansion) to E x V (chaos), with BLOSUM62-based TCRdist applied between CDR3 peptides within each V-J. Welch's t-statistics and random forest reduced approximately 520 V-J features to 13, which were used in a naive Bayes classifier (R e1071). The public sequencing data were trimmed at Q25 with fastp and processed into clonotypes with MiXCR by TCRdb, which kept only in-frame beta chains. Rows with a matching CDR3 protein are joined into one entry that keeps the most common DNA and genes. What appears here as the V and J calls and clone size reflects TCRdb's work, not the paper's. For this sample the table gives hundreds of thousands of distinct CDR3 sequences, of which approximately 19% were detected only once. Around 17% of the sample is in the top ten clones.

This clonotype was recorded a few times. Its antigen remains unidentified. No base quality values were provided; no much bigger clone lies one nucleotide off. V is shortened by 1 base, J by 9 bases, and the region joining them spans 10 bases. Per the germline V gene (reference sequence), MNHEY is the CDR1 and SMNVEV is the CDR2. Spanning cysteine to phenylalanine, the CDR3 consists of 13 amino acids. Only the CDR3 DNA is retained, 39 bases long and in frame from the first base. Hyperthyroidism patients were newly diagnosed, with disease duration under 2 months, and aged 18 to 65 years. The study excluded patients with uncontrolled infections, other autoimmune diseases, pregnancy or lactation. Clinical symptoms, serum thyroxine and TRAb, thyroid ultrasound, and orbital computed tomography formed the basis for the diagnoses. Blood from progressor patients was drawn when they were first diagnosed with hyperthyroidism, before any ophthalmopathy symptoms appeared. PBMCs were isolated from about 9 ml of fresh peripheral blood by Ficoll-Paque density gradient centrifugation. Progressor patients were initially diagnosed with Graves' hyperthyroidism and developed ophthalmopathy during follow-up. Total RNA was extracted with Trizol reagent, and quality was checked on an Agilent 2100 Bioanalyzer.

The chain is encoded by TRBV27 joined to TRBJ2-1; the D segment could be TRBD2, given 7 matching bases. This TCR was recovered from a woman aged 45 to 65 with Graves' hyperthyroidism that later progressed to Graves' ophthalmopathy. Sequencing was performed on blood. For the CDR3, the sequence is CASSLWGGSEQFF. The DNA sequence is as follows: TGTGCCAGCAGTTTATGGGGGGGCAGTGAGCAGTTCTTC.